The next 14 T cell receptor beta chains were all read from a single sample in a study of cytomegalovirus exposure and HLA in healthy donors. 60 Vbeta and 13 Jbeta primers were used in PCR. Clones were read by immunoSEQ multiplex PCR, and TCRdb kept only the in-frame ones, dropping some. The sample records about 160,000 clones, almost 80% being singletons. Sequenced material: PBMCs. These receptors all stem from a woman aged 50 to 65 in good health and CMV-seropositive.

This rearrangement joins TRBV27 to TRBJ2-7; 7 bases line up with TRBD1. Germline values: CDR1 MNHEY, CDR2 SMNVEV (reference sequence). This CDR3 spans 13 amino acids. Trimming cost V 2 bases and J 5 bases; bases outside gene matches: 3. CDR3: CASSLTGVDEQYF. CDR3 nucleotide sequence: TGTGCCAGCAGTTTAACAGGGGTCGACGAGCAGTACTTC.

CDR3 coding DNA: TGTGCCAGCAGTTCCCGACTGTTCTTCTCCTACGAGCAGTACTTC. Translated, it gives CASSSRLFFSYEQYF. V usage is TRBV6-5 and J usage is TRBJ2-7; D is unresolved. Germline CDR1 and CDR2: MNHEY and SVGAGI. Trimming stripped 4 bases from V and 0 bases from J, with 13 bases between. The CDR3 extends over 15 amino acids.

The chain joins TRBV2 to TRBJ2-3; TRBD1 matches at 7 bases. Germline trimming cut 5 bases from V and 6 bases from J; bases unmatched to any gene: 11. Germline CDR1 and CDR2: SNHLY and FYNNEI. The CDR3 is 15 residues long. CDR3: CASSRDSGRSDTQYF. The CDR3 nucleotides are TGTGCCAGCAGTAGGGACAGTGGTAGGTCGGATACGCAGTATTTT. Full variable domain (remainder filled in from reference TRBV2 and TRBJ2-3): EPEVTQTPSHQVTQMGQEVILRCVPISNHLYFYWYRQILGQKVEFLVSFYNNEISEKSEIFDDQFSVERPDGSNFTLKIRSTKLEDSAMYFCASSRDSGRSDTQYFGPGTRLTVL.

The rearrangement links TRBV2 to TRBJ1-5, with TRBD1 matching over 8 bases. This CDR3 spans 13 amino acids. Per the germline V gene, CDR1 is SNHLY and CDR2 is FYNNEI. Germline trimming cut 6 bases from V and 2 bases from J; bases unmatched to any gene: 0. CDR3 protein: CASRQGGNQPQHF. The CDR3 nucleotides are TGTGCCAGCAGACAGGGGGGCAATCAGCCCCAGCATTTT. Based on the CDR3 plus reference TRBV2 and TRBJ1-5, the full variable domain is EPEVTQTPSHQVTQMGQEVILRCVPISNHLYFYWYRQILGQKVEFLVSFYNNEISEKSEIFDDQFSVERPDGSNFTLKIRSTKLEDSAMYFCASRQGGNQPQHFGDGTRLSIL.

The chain uses TRBV6-5 and TRBJ1-2; TRBD1 is a possible D gene (5 bases). CDR3 length: 12 residues. CDR1 and CDR2 (germline): MNHEY, SVGAGI. The V end was cut by 7 bases, the J end by 7 bases, with 13 bases between. CDR3 nucleotides: TGTGCCAGCAAATCGACAGAAGGTGGCTACACCTTC. Its protein is CASKSTEGGYTF.

This chain uses TRBV4-2 with TRBJ2-1; weak D call: TRBD2 (6 bases). This CDR3 is 16 amino acids long. Germline lookup yields CDR1 LGHNA and CDR2 YNFKEQ. V lost 0 bases and J lost 3, with 12 bases in between. This chain's CDR3 is CASSQDPSGYYNEQFF. CDR3 DNA sequence: TGTGCCAGCAGCCAAGACCCCAGCGGGTACTACAATGAGCAGTTCTTC.

The genes are TRBV7-2 and TRBJ2-5; D possibly corresponds to TRBD2 (6 bases). Germline V gives CDR1 SGHTA, CDR2 FQGNSA. The CDR3 loop spans 15 amino acids. The V gene lost 5 bases and the J gene lost 7 bases, with 20 bases spanning the gap. The CDR3 DNA reads as TGTGCCAGCAGCGCAACCGGGACTCCCCAGGGGACCCAGTACTTC. Protein product: CASSATGTPQGTQYF.

This chain links TRBV18 with TRBJ2-1, with TRBD2 identical over 13 bases. Germline-derived CDR1 and CDR2 are KGHSH and LQKENI. This CDR3 comprises 19 residues. Trimming removed 2 bases from V and 9 bases from J; junction bases left unmatched: 16. The CDR3 region has the DNA TGTGCCAGCTCACCAAGGAGAAGCTATACTAGCGGGAGGGGAGGTGAGCAGTTCTTC. This codes for CASSPRRSYTSGRGGEQFF.

This chain links TRBV2 with TRBJ2-5, with D perhaps matching TRBD1 (5 bases). CDR1 is SNHLY and CDR2 is FYNNEI in the germline V gene. V was shortened by 10 bases and J by 5 bases, with 20 bases between the two germline ends. This CDR3 has 14 residues. CDR3 region: CATLGGRTRETQYF. CDR3 nucleotides: TGTGCCACCCTCGGTGGACGGACAAGGGAGACCCAGTACTTC.

This clone showed up just a few times. The CDR3 is CASRSGDYGTDTQYF. The CDR3 nucleotides read TGTGCCAGCAGATCCGGGGACTATGGCACAGATACGCAGTATTTT. This sequence joins TRBV7-6 and TRBJ2-3, with TRBD2 matching 7 bases. Germline loops: CDR1 SGHVS, CDR2 FNYEAQ. The CDR3 runs to 15 residues. The V and J ends lost 6 bases and 1 base, in that order; junction bases with no gene match: 7.

The chain has TRBV9 and TRBJ1-1, with TRBD1 matching over 9 bases. This CDR3 comprises 14 residues. Germline values: CDR1 SGDLS, CDR2 YYNGEE. Unmatched junction bases numbered 6, after V lost 0 bases and J lost 9 bases. The CDR3 sequence: CASSVAGTGTQAFF. CDR3 bases: TGTGCCAGCAGCGTAGCCGGGACAGGGACTCAAGCTTTCTTT.

The rearrangement links TRBV6-4 to TRBJ2-1, with D possibly TRBD2 on 6 matching bases. Looked up from germline, CDR1 is MRHNA and CDR2 is SNTAGT. The V end was cut by 5 bases, the J end by 8 bases, with 19 bases between. The CDR3 runs to 15 residues. The CDR3 DNA reads as TGTGCCAGCAGTAGGACTACCTCCGTTTTTGATGAGCAGTTCTTC. Translating it yields CASSRTTSVFDEQFF.

V and J are TRBV4-3 and TRBJ1-2; a possible D gene is TRBD1 (5 bases). V was pared by 1 base and J by 4 bases, with 7 bases between. The germline gives CDR1 LGHNA, CDR2 YSLEER. CDR3 length: 13 residues. In DNA form, the CDR3 reads TGCGCCAGCAGCCAAGCAGGGTCCTATGGCTACACCTTC. This codes for CASSQAGSYGYTF.

Turning to this clone: The sample carries other DNA sequences with the same CDR3. The V and J genes are TRBV2 and TRBJ2-1; unclear D gene. V was clipped by 7 bases and J by 4 bases, with 5 bases between them. The CDR3 totals 11 residues. From germline, CDR1 is SNHLY and CDR2 FYNNEI. As DNA, the CDR3 is TGTGCCAGCACCCTTTACAATGAGCAGTTCTTC. Encoded protein: CASTLYNEQFF.